This is a list of T cell receptor beta chains from one sample in a study of blood T cell repertoires in COVID-19. Assay: immunoSEQ multiplex PCR; the TCRdb copy retains only in-frame clones and omits some. The data contain 390,000 or so clones, roughly nine tenths of them singletons. Sequencing was carried out using peripheral blood. The receptors here all came from a woman between 25 and 40 years old with COVID-19, enrolled during active disease. The CDR3 runs from the conserved cysteine through the conserved F or W. A D gene is named only where the DNA matches it firmly. Size tells how often a clone was seen (once, few, many) or the class of an expanded clone, and some rows leave it out.

j_call v_call d_call clone_size cdr3_nt cdr3_aa
TRBJ1-2 TRBV29-1 TRBD1 - TGCAGCGTGCACAGGGGAGAGGGGCTTAACTATGGCTACACCTTC CSVHRGEGLNYGYTF
TRBJ2-1 TRBV11-2 - - TGTGCCAGCAGCTTACTAGAGGATAATGAGCAGTTCTTC CASSLLEDNEQFF
TRBJ2-1 TRBV5-4 TRBD1 - TGTGCCAGCAGCTTGAGTCAGGGGGCTAACTACAATGAGCAGTTCTTC CASSLSQGANYNEQFF
TRBJ2-7 TRBV11-3 TRBD1 - TGTGCCAGCAGCTTACTTCCGGCAGGGGGCCTAAACGAGCAGTACTTC CASSLLPAGGLNEQYF
TRBJ2-4 TRBV6-2/TRBV6-3 - - TGTGCCAGCAGCCCATCGCGGACGGGGTCCTTTCGGGAAAACATTCAGTACTTC CASSPSRTGSFRENIQYF
TRBJ1-5 TRBV5-8 - - TGTGCCAGCAGCTTGGCCCCGGGTAGCCCCGTTAGGCGCAATCAGCCCCAGCATTTT CASSLAPGSPVRRNQPQHF
TRBJ2-1 TRBV2 TRBD1 - TGTGCCAGCGGGCCGGGGACAGACTCCTACAATGAGCAGTTCTTC CASGPGTDSYNEQFF
TRBJ1-1 TRBV6-5 - once TGTGCCAGCAGTTACAGCTATGGCAGGGCCACTGAAGCTTTCTTT CASSYSYGRATEAFF
TRBJ2-1 TRBV5-6 TRBD1 - TGTGCCAGCAGCACGCTAGGGGACAGGGGGCCCTACAATGAGCAGTTCTTC CASSTLGDRGPYNEQFF
TRBJ2-7 TRBV4-3 TRBD1 - TGCGCCAGCAGCCAAGATCAGGACAGGGCTCGCGAGCAGTACTTC CASSQDQDRAREQYF
TRBJ1-3 TRBV4-2 TRBD1 - TGTGCCAGCAGCCAAGCTACAGGGGCTAACGGAAACACCATATATTTT CASSQATGANGNTIYF
TRBJ2-5 TRBV10-2 - - TGCGCCAGCAGCCCTTTTCTAGGAGAGACCCAGTACTTC CASSPFLGETQYF
TRBJ2-7 TRBV7-2 TRBD2 - TGTGCCAGTCAAGCGGGGCTGAGCTCCTACGAGCAGTACTTC CASQAGLSSYEQYF
TRBJ2-4 TRBV10-3 - - TGTGCCATCAGTGACGGAGAAAACATTCAGTACTTC CAISDGENIQYF
TRBJ2-1 TRBV7-8 TRBD2 - TGTGCCAGCCACAAAGCGGGGGCTTCGCGATTGAACAATGAGCAGTTCTTC CASHKAGASRLNNEQFF
TRBJ2-1 TRBV6-6 TRBD2 - TGTGCCAGCAGTCCACTGGGGCGGGGGGGCCCTCGTGAGCAGTTCTTC CASSPLGRGGPREQFF
TRBJ2-3 TRBV27 TRBD2 - TGTGCCAGCAGTAGGCTCGGGGGGGACACAGATACGCAGTATTTT CASSRLGGDTDTQYF
TRBJ1-1 TRBV5-1 - once TGCGCCAGCAGCTTGGGACGGAGGATGAACACTGAAGCTTTCTTT CASSLGRRMNTEAFF
TRBJ2-3 TRBV12-3/TRBV12-4 - - TGTGCCAGCAGTTTGGGGAGCCGGGAGCAGTATTTT CASSLGSREQYF
TRBJ2-1 TRBV7-8 TRBD2 - TGTGCCAGCAGCTGGGCTAGCGGCTACAATGAGCAGTTCTTC CASSWASGYNEQFF
TRBJ2-3 TRBV5-1 TRBD1 - TGCGCCAGCAGCCAAAACAGGGGGCTCCGTACAGATACGCAGTATTTT CASSQNRGLRTDTQYF
TRBJ2-3 TRBV5-8 - - TGTGCCAGCAGCTTGGCCCTACGGACAGACACCCCCACAGATACGCAGTATTTT CASSLALRTDTPTDTQYF
TRBJ1-2 TRBV6-2/TRBV6-3 - - TGTGCCAGCAGTTACGGCGGAATGCGGGGCTACACCTTC CASSYGGMRGYTF
TRBJ2-7 TRBV18 TRBD2 once TGTGCCAGCTCACCCGGGGGGGGTTCCTACGAGCAGTACTTC CASSPGGGSYEQYF
TRBJ2-1 TRBV6-5 TRBD2 - TGTGCCAGCAGTTACTCAGGGCGGGGGGGCCGTGAGCAGTTCTTC CASSYSGRGGREQFF
TRBJ2-3 TRBV29-1 TRBD2 - TGCAGCGTTAGTGTGGGAGGGACAGATACGCAGTATTTT CSVSVGGTDTQYF
TRBJ2-1 TRBV19 TRBD2 - TGTGCCAGTAGTATAGCTTGGCGGGAGGGCAATGAGCAGTTCTTC CASSIAWREGNEQFF
TRBJ2-1 TRBV7-9 TRBD2 - TGTGCCAGCAGCACAACATCTCACGGGACTAGCGGGGGCGGGCGCAATGAGCAGTTCTTC CASSTTSHGTSGGGRNEQFF
TRBJ2-3 TRBV10-3 TRBD2 - TGTGCCATCAGCCCCATGACTAGCGGGGGCACAGATACGCAGTATTTT CAISPMTSGGTDTQYF
TRBJ2-5 TRBV6-5 TRBD2 - TGTGCCAGCAGAGCTACTAGCGGGGGTCGGGAGACCCAGTACTTC CASRATSGGRETQYF
TRBJ2-5 TRBV21-1 - once TGTGCCAGCAGCATGAATCCTCCGGGAGAGACCCAGTACTTC CASSMNPPGETQYF
TRBJ2-3 TRBV19 - - TGTGCCAGTAGTACTCAAGCTAGCACAGATACGCAGTATTTT CASSTQASTDTQYF
TRBJ1-1 TRBV6-5 - - TGTGCCAGCAGCACTTTAAGGGGGGGGAACACTGAAGCTTTCTTT CASSTLRGGNTEAFF
TRBJ2-3 TRBV2 TRBD2 - TGTGCCAGCAGTGAAATGAGCCTAGCAGCGGGAGGCACAGATACGCAGTATTTT CASSEMSLAAGGTDTQYF
TRBJ1-2 TRBV25-1 - - TGTGCCAGCAGTGAGACGGGCGAGGGTGGCTACACCTTC CASSETGEGGYTF
TRBJ2-3 TRBV27 - - TGTGCCAGTACTCGGCGGGGGCGCACAGATACGCAGTATTTT CASTRRGRTDTQYF
TRBJ2-7 TRBV6-5 - - TGTGCCAGCAGCCAATCCCCCTACGAGCAGTACTTC CASSQSPYEQYF
TRBJ1-6 TRBV6-5 - - TGTGCCAGCAGCGGTACCAGGGTTCCGAATTCACCCCTCCACTTT CASSGTRVPNSPLHF
TRBJ2-7 TRBV14 - - TGTGCCAGCAGCCTAACAGGACGGTTGAGCGACGAGCAGTACTTC CASSLTGRLSDEQYF
TRBJ2-5 TRBV14 - - TGTGCCAGCAGCCAACGGAACAGGGAAGAGACCCAGTACTTC CASSQRNREETQYF
TRBJ1-4 TRBV29-1 TRBD1 - TGCAGCGCCGTCCCCTGGGCCGGACAGGGCGAGAGGGAAAAACTGTTTTTT CSAVPWAGQGEREKLFF
TRBJ2-7 TRBV6-2/TRBV6-3 - - TGTGCCAGCAGTTTACAGGGACACGAGCAGTACTTC CASSLQGHEQYF
TRBJ2-7 TRBV28 TRBD1 - TGTGCCAGCAGTCTGGGACAGGGGGCGGGCGAGCAGTACTTC CASSLGQGAGEQYF
TRBJ2-1 TRBV10-2 TRBD1 - TGCGCCACCAGGACAGGTTACAATGAGCAGTTCTTC CATRTGYNEQFF
TRBJ1-3 TRBV9 - few TGTGCCAGCAGCGTAGATCTTCCGTCGAGCTCTGGAAACACCATATATTTT CASSVDLPSSSGNTIYF
TRBJ2-5 TRBV6-2/TRBV6-3 - - TGTGCCAGCAGTTACTCGATCTCCCGGGATCAAGAGACCCAGTACTTC CASSYSISRDQETQYF